A few counts support the clone carrying this T cell receptor (beta chain). Antigen specificity is unknown. TCRdb re-analysed the RT-PCR reads in MiXCR, keeping a single row per CDR3 protein. The profile shows 180,000 or so distinct CDR3 sequences, over 9.5% of them singletons. This entry belongs to a study of response to subunit inactivated influenza vaccine. Notes on the study in general: Only a handful of new T cells, the authors suggested, are recruited with each seasonal influenza vaccination.

The CDR3 has 12 residues. The V end lost 0 bases, the J end lost 5 bases, and 3 bases lay between the germline ends. Germline V gives CDR1 MNHEY, CDR2 SVGEGT. The sample was also linked to a second study, of T cells expressing NK-cell markers. From that second work: The authors made TCR beta cDNA libraries by 5'RACE template switching. This switching added a universal primer site and UMIs. These clonotypes also led the CD3+CD56-NKG2C+ fraction in a few donors.

The source of this sequence is a man aged 45 to 65 who received an inactivated influenza vaccine. This sample comprised CD8+ T cells sorted from PBMCs, obtained approximately 13 days after vaccination. The gene calls are TRBV6-2 or TRBV6-3 and TRBJ2-3; D not resolved. CDR3 nucleotide sequence: TGTGCCAGCAGTTACTCGAGAGATACGCAGTATTTT. Its protein is CASSYSRDTQYF.